This T cell receptor (beta chain) was sequenced in a study of blood T cell repertoires in COVID-19. On the study more broadly: T cells, B-cell-depleted T cells, or PBMCs provided the cDNA or gDNA that served as material.

This CDR3 comprises 14 residues. Germline V gene data show CDR1 as SGHVS and CDR2 as FQNEAQ. V trimming: 5 bases; J trimming: 1 base; junction bases outside the gene matches: 2. Repertoires were generated with immunoSEQ multiplex PCR, while TCRdb's copy carries only in-frame clones and drops some. The sample yields 140,000 to 150,000 clones, around 80% seen once. The sample consisted of peripheral blood. This sequence joins TRBV7-8 and TRBJ2-4; 7 bases match TRBD2. The receptor's source is a man aged 60 to 69 with active or convalescent COVID-19. CDR3 in DNA: TGTGCCAGCAGCCTGGGGGGGGCCAAAAACATTCAGTACTTC. This encodes CASSLGGAKNIQYF.